A selection of T cell receptor beta chains follows, all from one sample in a study of blood T cell repertoires in COVID-19. Sequencing was performed with immunoSEQ multiplex PCR; in TCRdb, only in-frame clones are kept and a portion is missing. The sample records over 250,000 clones, roughly 86% being singletons. Sequenced input: PBMCs or T cells enriched from blood (not recorded which). The receptors originated from a woman aged 25-40 years who had recovered from COVID-19. CDR3s include the opening cysteine and the closing phenylalanine or tryptophan. D genes are given only for firm matches.

J,D,V,CDR3
TRBJ1-4,NA,TRBV7-9,CASSPLYGGRDEKLFF
TRBJ1-1,TRBD1,TRBV5-5,CASSPTGTNTEAFF
TRBJ2-1,TRBD2,TRBV4-2,CASSQDLGGKAERSGALPPFF
TRBJ1-2,NA,TRBV2,CASSVGRGIEGYTF
TRBJ2-3,TRBD2,TRBV7-2,CASSLAPASGGVVDTQYF
TRBJ1-1,NA,TRBV19,CASNTPRVNTEAFF
TRBJ2-1,NA,TRBV5-1,CASSLEVGGAGHEQFF
TRBJ1-6,NA,TRBV7-9,CASSGQGFPGNSPLHF
TRBJ1-5,TRBD1,TRBV28,CASSETGTVTYRNQPQHF
TRBJ1-2,NA,TRBV6-5,CASTSGDWYGYTF
TRBJ1-1,NA,TRBV11-3,CASTSGPGDTEAFF
TRBJ2-7,TRBD2,TRBV28,CASTGTSGTQYF
TRBJ1-1,NA,TRBV6-5,CASSYGASTEAFF
TRBJ2-3,TRBD2,TRBV7-8,CASSRTSGGAVDTQYF
TRBJ1-4,NA,TRBV30,CAWKNSYRLFF
TRBJ2-1,NA,TRBV7-9,CASSPVAVNEQFF
TRBJ1-2,TRBD1,TRBV5-1,CASSRDSVNYGYTF
TRBJ2-3,TRBD2,TRBV5-6,CASSPVTGLAGNTDTQYF
TRBJ2-1,TRBD1,TRBV5-8,CASSFGTGAFFGQFF
TRBJ1-1,NA,TRBV15,CATSRDGGRGAFF
TRBJ2-6,NA,TRBV5-1,CASSSYLASSGANVLTF
TRBJ2-7,TRBD1,TRBV5-1,CASSPTTGDKGEQYF
TRBJ1-1,NA,TRBV11-1,CASSLLGPTEAFF
TRBJ1-2,NA,TRBV5-1,CASSPGSGGGGYTF
TRBJ1-3,NA,TRBV19,CASRGGLNSGNTIYF
TRBJ2-3,TRBD1,TRBV12-3/TRBV12-4,CASRTGVADTQYF
TRBJ2-7,NA,TRBV27,CASSLADRYEQYF
TRBJ1-5,NA,TRBV21-1,CASSKGGVQPQHF
TRBJ2-3,NA,TRBV20-1,CSASSGVPSTDTQYF
TRBJ2-1,TRBD2,TRBV7-2,CASSSSSGVYYNEQFF
TRBJ2-7,TRBD1,TRBV6-5,CASSLTHRGIHYEQYF
TRBJ1-6,NA,TRBV10-3,CAISHTGKSRDSPLHF
TRBJ1-2,NA,TRBV28,CASSLFGGPNYGYTF
TRBJ1-2,NA,TRBV28,CASSLSRGYTF
TRBJ2-2,NA,TRBV9,CASSVATAGELFF
TRBJ1-3,NA,TRBV6-5,CASSYIGGVSGNTIYF
TRBJ1-3,NA,TRBV27,CASSPVNRNTIYF
TRBJ1-4,NA,TRBV4-3,CASSPARTTNEKLFF
TRBJ2-1,NA,TRBV3-1/TRBV3-2,CASSPVLSSYNEQFF
TRBJ2-5,TRBD2,TRBV9,CASSVGGSGGSQETQYF
TRBJ2-2,TRBD1,TRBV7-9,CASSPQGGVGELFF
TRBJ2-1,TRBD2,TRBV27,CASSLAGSYNEQFF
TRBJ1-5,TRBD1,TRBV11-2,CASSLDSRGHQPQHF